Listed below are T cell receptor beta chains from one sample, sequenced in a study of high-grade serous ovarian cancer treatment subgroups. Generated by immunoSEQ multiplex PCR, the TCRdb table keeps only in-frame clones and is missing some. This sample has a few thousand clones, with 72% found just once. Material for sequencing was tumor tissue. These TCRs come from a human donor with high-grade serous ovarian cancer. Each CDR3 is given with its conserved first and last residue.

J,V,CDR3
TRBJ1-2,TRBV5-1,CASSLSDVYGYTF
TRBJ2-1,TRBV7-6,CASSMLAGGLYEEQFF
TRBJ1-2,TRBV7-9,CASSFRDSKDYGYTF
TRBJ2-6,TRBV2,CASSKQGSGANVLTF
TRBJ1-1,TRBV4-1,CASSQLTTGGTEAFF
TRBJ1-1,TRBV19,CASSRRQGTNTEAFF
TRBJ1-5,TRBV6-1,CASSEALGGRQPQHF
TRBJ2-7,TRBV7-2,CASSFRGQGLNEQYF
TRBJ1-1,TRBV7-9,CASSLRTGGEGTEAFF
TRBJ1-2,TRBV18,CASSPREANYGYTF
TRBJ2-3,TRBV6-5,CASRLAGGSDTQYF
TRBJ2-7,TRBV7-2,CASSSERGVGEQYF
TRBJ1-1,TRBV5-8,CASSLALQNTEAFF
TRBJ2-5,TRBV25-1,CASRGTGLTQYF